The rows below give T cell receptor beta chains drawn from one sample of a study of blood T cell repertoires in COVID-19. Profiling relied on immunoSEQ multiplex PCR, and the TCRdb table lists in-frame clones only, not all of them. Among some 110,000 clones, about 80% were seen once, and the ten largest hold roughly 6.2%. Sequenced sample: peripheral blood. The receptors were gathered from a man aged 65 to 85 with acute or convalescent COVID-19. The conserved cysteine and the conserved F or W are not part of the CDR3 here. Rows give clone size only sometimes, using once, few, many, or a class for an expanded clone.

.	TRBV5-1	ASSLGGSGYT
.	TRBV2	ASSDPRVSSRNSPLH
.	TRBV12-3/TRBV12-4	ASSLRRPF
.	TRBV19	ASGPRMTANYGYT
once	TRBV6-2/TRBV6-3	ASSYSQFEAF
.	TRBV5-3	ARSPGEGKANQPQH
.	TRBV2	ASRREPGNTIY
.	TRBV5-1	ASWLSTGTSYEQY
.	TRBV7-2	ASSKSSSGNTIY
.	TRBV7-9	ASSLRDRGKVYEQY
few	TRBV5-8	ASSSGVRHSGNTIY
medium-sized	TRBV4-2	ASSQDGLAGANTGELF
once	TRBV28	ASSSSGAGRLNEQF
.	TRBV7-2	ASSIPETEAF
.	TRBV7-2	ASSLVLLAGTHNEQF
.	TRBV6-5	ASSYGTGFGNTIY